Reported below is one TCR beta chain. The data were taken from a study of technical replicates of blood from several donors. Clones were read by immunoSEQ multiplex PCR, and TCRdb kept only the in-frame ones, dropping some. The repertoire holds 80,000 to 95,000 clones, with approximately 95% as singletons. Source material: T cells isolated from PBMCs. This receptor was taken from a human donor in good health.

DNA for the CDR3: TGTGCCAGCAGTTCGGAATTTATAGACAGGGGAGAGGACGAGCAGTACTTC. Amino acids: CASSSEFIDRGEDEQYF. The chain has TRBV28 and TRBJ2-7; TRBD1 aligns across 8 bases. CDR1 and CDR2 from the germline V gene are MDHEN and SYDVKM. There are 17 residues in the CDR3. V dropped 4 bases and J dropped 5; count of bases not matched to a gene: 16.